This T cell receptor beta chain was recorded in a study of cytomegalovirus exposure and HLA in healthy donors. Findings and caveats of the study: Presence/absence analyses assumed roughly uniform sequencing depth across donors. Most CMV-associated TCR beta chains were later found to appear HLA-restricted.

From germline, CDR1 is MNHEY and CDR2 SVGAGI. The V end was cut by 2 bases, the J end by 5 bases, with 11 bases between. The CDR3 has 14 residues. On this clone itself: Its target is unknown.

The PCR made use of 60 Vbeta and 13 Jbeta primers. The table came from immunoSEQ multiplex PCR; TCRdb's copy has only in-frame clones and leaves some out. The repertoire holds some 120,000 clones, with about 80% as singletons. Material for sequencing was PBMCs. The chain uses TRBV6-5 and TRBJ2-3; possible D gene TRBD2, 6 bases. The TCR was taken from a human donor in good health. The DNA of the CDR3 is TGTGCCAGCAGTTACGGTTCTAGCGAAGATACGCAGTATTTT. Encoded protein: CASSYGSSEDTQYF.